This TCR beta chain emerged from a study of CD4 and CD8 cells across lung adenocarcinoma regions. MiXCR, applied by TCRdb to the PCR reads, yields one record per CDR3 protein. The sample has about 23,000 distinct CDR3 sequences; approximately 52% are singletons. This clonotype was counted only a few times. After removal of 2 bases from V and 7 bases from J, the junction contained 7 bases not matched to a gene. The CDR3 contains 15 residues. The source is a male donor with lung adenocarcinoma. The CD4 and CD8 labels of this study may be unreliable. J is TRBJ2-1 and V is TRBV12-3 or TRBV12-4; TRBD1 matches at 8 bases. Sequenced: CD4+ T cells from the center of a lung tumor. CDR3 DNA sequence: TGTGCCAGCAGTTTATCAGGGGGCAAGGGGAATGAGCAGTTCTTC. Its protein product is CASSLSGGKGNEQFF.